A selection of T cell receptor beta chains follows, all from one sample in a study of blood T cell repertoires in COVID-19. The protocol was immunoSEQ multiplex PCR, while the TCRdb copy is restricted to in-frame clones and leaves out a portion. The repertoire holds a few hundred thousand clones, with 84% as singletons. The sample consisted of peripheral blood. These receptors were obtained from a middle-aged woman who had recovered from COVID-19. Both conserved end residues are trimmed from each CDR3.

CDR3aa: AWSRGAYNEQF
v_gene: TRBV30
j_gene: TRBJ2-1

CDR3aa: ASSLGAGARGFEQY
v_gene: TRBV5-4
j_gene: TRBJ2-7

CDR3aa: ASSFYRGTNEKLF
v_gene: TRBV5-8
j_gene: TRBJ1-4

CDR3aa: ASSPSGTDSYEQY
v_gene: TRBV9
j_gene: TRBJ2-7

CDR3aa: ASSLSYGYT
v_gene: TRBV7-9
j_gene: TRBJ1-2

CDR3aa: ASSTSGETYNEQF
v_gene: TRBV9
j_gene: TRBJ2-1

CDR3aa: ASAPDRANTGELF
v_gene: TRBV2
j_gene: TRBJ2-2

CDR3aa: SVEDPAGGTGEQF
v_gene: TRBV29-1
j_gene: TRBJ2-1

CDR3aa: ASSGGQGAIGGYT
v_gene: TRBV18
j_gene: TRBJ1-2

CDR3aa: ASGLAGALQPQH
v_gene: TRBV12-5
j_gene: TRBJ1-5

CDR3aa: ASSSSRLYNEQF
v_gene: TRBV4-3
j_gene: TRBJ2-1

CDR3aa: ASSLGDFAGGNQPQH
v_gene: TRBV28
j_gene: TRBJ1-5

CDR3aa: ASSYGREGTEAF
v_gene: TRBV6-2/TRBV6-3
j_gene: TRBJ1-1

CDR3aa: ASSFSRTVYEQY
v_gene: TRBV7-2
j_gene: TRBJ2-7

CDR3aa: ASSPRQGQDQPQH
v_gene: TRBV18
j_gene: TRBJ1-5

CDR3aa: ASSQDVTLNQPQH
v_gene: TRBV4-1
j_gene: TRBJ1-5

CDR3aa: ASSLVAGGLNEQF
v_gene: TRBV7-9
j_gene: TRBJ2-1

CDR3aa: ASSTGPASGYT
v_gene: TRBV12-3/TRBV12-4
j_gene: TRBJ1-2

CDR3aa: ASSLGQGWTEAF
v_gene: TRBV5-1
j_gene: TRBJ1-1

CDR3aa: ASRSGAGNTIY
v_gene: TRBV6-5
j_gene: TRBJ1-3

CDR3aa: ASTTGGTGANVLT
v_gene: TRBV28
j_gene: TRBJ2-6

CDR3aa: ASSWDRESPLH
v_gene: TRBV27
j_gene: TRBJ1-6

CDR3aa: ASSSGTGDNQPQH
v_gene: TRBV6-5
j_gene: TRBJ1-5

CDR3aa: ASSVQGQLNEKLF
v_gene: TRBV9
j_gene: TRBJ1-4

CDR3aa: ASRDTGAPNYGYT
v_gene: TRBV7-8
j_gene: TRBJ1-2

CDR3aa: ASSKQGADYGYT
v_gene: TRBV9
j_gene: TRBJ1-2

CDR3aa: ASSREGVANEKLF
v_gene: TRBV7-9
j_gene: TRBJ1-4

CDR3aa: SASNSDPLH
v_gene: TRBV20-1
j_gene: TRBJ1-6

CDR3aa: ASSVGQVGYEQY
v_gene: TRBV27
j_gene: TRBJ2-7

CDR3aa: ASSYKASGYYEQY
v_gene: TRBV7-9
j_gene: TRBJ2-7

CDR3aa: ASSVLVGTGDTEAF
v_gene: TRBV25-1
j_gene: TRBJ1-1

CDR3aa: ASSPVISGTEAF
v_gene: TRBV19
j_gene: TRBJ1-1

CDR3aa: ASSKGLAGGRETQY
v_gene: TRBV19
j_gene: TRBJ2-5

CDR3aa: ASSIDHGSGQETQY
v_gene: TRBV19
j_gene: TRBJ2-5

CDR3aa: ATSGWGRTSEAF
v_gene: TRBV24-1
j_gene: TRBJ1-1

CDR3aa: AISEYQDSIYGYT
v_gene: TRBV10-3
j_gene: TRBJ1-2

CDR3aa: ASTPRGYT
v_gene: TRBV5-1
j_gene: TRBJ1-2

CDR3aa: ASSLKPSGGENTGELF
v_gene: TRBV7-8
j_gene: TRBJ2-2

CDR3aa: ASGPEPRETQY
v_gene: TRBV12-5
j_gene: TRBJ2-5

CDR3aa: ATGQNQETQY
v_gene: TRBV10-3
j_gene: TRBJ2-5

CDR3aa: ASSLGQGVGNEQF
v_gene: TRBV5-1
j_gene: TRBJ2-1

CDR3aa: ASSPGASGGLSYSYEQY
v_gene: TRBV18
j_gene: TRBJ2-7

CDR3aa: ASSPPRNTEAF
v_gene: TRBV19
j_gene: TRBJ1-1

CDR3aa: ASSQRPPGGDVGELF
v_gene: TRBV4-3
j_gene: TRBJ2-2

CDR3aa: ASSLERTGPSETQY
v_gene: TRBV5-1
j_gene: TRBJ2-5

CDR3aa: ASSQDGASGNYNEQF
v_gene: TRBV3-1/TRBV3-2
j_gene: TRBJ2-1

CDR3aa: ASSITGEGNTIY
v_gene: TRBV9
j_gene: TRBJ1-3

CDR3aa: ASRRRGGWTNYGYT
v_gene: TRBV28
j_gene: TRBJ1-2

CDR3aa: ASSLYGDTEAF
v_gene: TRBV11-3
j_gene: TRBJ1-1

CDR3aa: ASSLLENTEAF
v_gene: TRBV5-1
j_gene: TRBJ1-1

CDR3aa: ASSLVPNGFGGNTIY
v_gene: TRBV7-2
j_gene: TRBJ1-3

CDR3aa: ASSITGNTGELF
v_gene: TRBV19
j_gene: TRBJ2-2

CDR3aa: ASSQNRGPPGELF
v_gene: TRBV4-3
j_gene: TRBJ2-2